One and the same sample provided the 25 T cell receptor beta chains below, sequenced in a study of T cell responses to AZD1222 COVID-19 vaccine. Here immunoSEQ multiplex PCR was the method, and the copy in TCRdb shows in-frame clones only, minus some. This table has 75,000 to 90,000 clones, 60% to 80% appearing once. The source was peripheral blood, collected on day 0 of AZD1222 vaccination. These receptors originate from an adult in good health.

The rearrangement joins TRBV24-1 to TRBJ2-1, with D perhaps TRBD1 (5 bases). The germline CDR1 and CDR2 sequences are KGHDR and SFDVKD. The CDR3 has 17 amino acids. The V and J ends lost 2 bases and 6 bases respectively, with 19 bases between them. In DNA form, the CDR3 reads TGTGCCACCAGTGATTCCGGACAACAAGCGAGATCCAATGAGCAGTTCTTC. Translation gives CATSDSGQQARSNEQFF.

The V gene is TRBV6-5, the J gene TRBJ2-7; the match to TRBD2 covers 8 bases. The CDR3 runs 14 residues. V shed 2 bases, J shed 2 bases, and the junction held 2 bases outside the gene matches. In germline, CDR1 is MNHEY, CDR2 SVGAGI. In DNA, the CDR3 is TGTGCCAGCAGTTACCTAGCGGGTGCCTACGAGCAGTACTTC. It specifies CASSYLAGAYEQYF.

The chain has TRBV5-1 and TRBJ1-4; D not certain. The CDR3 is made up of 16 amino acids. Trimming left V 0 bases short and J 3 bases short, with 12 bases between. Looked up from germline, CDR1 is SGHRS and CDR2 is YFSETQ. The CDR3 DNA reads as TGCGCCAGCAGCTTGGTCGGATTTGGGGCTAATGAAAAACTGTTTTTT. It encodes CASSLVGFGANEKLFF.

The rearrangement uses TRBV2 and TRBJ1-5; 7 nucleotides match TRBD1. The CDR3 length is 14 residues. Trimming took 6 bases from V and 7 from J; bases not matched to a gene: 9. The germline gives CDR1 SNHLY, CDR2 FYNNEI. The CDR3 loop reads CASSPTGVGQPQHF. CDR3 DNA sequence: TGTGCCAGCAGCCCAACAGGGGTGGGCCAGCCCCAGCATTTT.

The chain uses TRBV30 and TRBJ1-2; D remains unclear. Germline V gene lookup returns CDR1 GTSNPN and CDR2 SVGIG (reference sequence). Trimming cost V 2 bases and J 4 bases, with 17 bases left between them. The CDR3 is 15 amino acids. CDR3 protein: CAWSPGSSEVYGYTF. CDR3 nucleotide sequence: TGTGCCTGGAGTCCGGGATCCTCGGAAGTCTATGGCTACACCTTC.

The J gene is TRBJ1-2, the V gene TRBV7-8; D not resolved. The V gene lost 4 bases and the J gene lost 4 bases, with 19 bases spanning the gap. The CDR3 covers 16 residues. Germline V gives CDR1 SGHVS, CDR2 FQNEAQ. The CDR3 reads CASSSRVGTPLYGYTF. CDR3 in DNA: TGTGCCAGCAGCTCCCGCGTGGGAACACCGCTCTATGGCTACACCTTC. Using reference TRBV7-8 and TRBJ1-2 for the parts outside the CDR3, the full variable domain is GAGVSQSPRYKVAKRGQDVALRCDPISGHVSLFWYQQALGQGPEFLTYFQNEAQLDKSGLPSDRFFAERPEGSVSTLKIQRTQQEDSAVYLCASSSRVGTPLYGYTFGSGTRLTVV.

The chain carries TRBV5-1 and TRBJ2-7; D might be TRBD1 or TRBD2, each matching 5 bases. V dropped 0 bases and J dropped 0 bases, with 7 bases sitting between them. This CDR3 has 14 amino acids. CDR1 and CDR2 (germline): SGHRS, YFSETQ. CDR3 nucleotide sequence: TGCGCCAGCAGCTTGGGGGGGACCTCCTACGAGCAGTACTTC. Amino acid sequence: CASSLGGTSYEQYF.

This sequence joins TRBV6-5 and TRBJ1-2; D is undetermined. V dropped 4 bases and J dropped 3 bases, with 15 bases sitting between them. The CDR3 has 15 amino acids. Germline V CDR1 and CDR2: MNHEY, SVGAGI. CDR3 bases: TGTGCCAGCAGTTCTGCTGCATCGGGTGACTATGGCTACACCTTC. As protein: CASSSAASGDYGYTF.

The chain joins TRBV6-6 to TRBJ1-5; 7 bases line up with TRBD1. Looked up from germline, CDR1 is MNHNY and CDR2 is SVGAGI (reference sequence). The V segment lost 5 bases and the J segment 2 bases; nucleotides outside the gene matches: 6. The CDR3 extends over 15 amino acids. CDR3 nucleotide sequence: TGTGCCAGCAGTCCTTTTGGACAGGGCAATCAGCCCCAGCATTTT. This encodes CASSPFGQGNQPQHF.

This clone appeared a single time. The V call is TRBV7-9, the J call TRBJ1-1; no definite D call. The CDR3 is made up of 13 amino acids. Germline CDR1 is SEHNR and CDR2 is FQNEAQ (reference sequence). The ends were cut back, 1 base at V and 2 bases at J, with 5 bases in the middle. The CDR3 DNA sequence: TGTGCCAGCAGCTTAGTAGTTAACACTGAAGCTTTCTTT. Its translation is CASSLVVNTEAFF.

This clone turned up a few times. The chain has TRBV5-1 and TRBJ2-1; D remains ambiguous. The CDR3 has 15 residues. Germline V gene data show CDR1 as SGHRS and CDR2 as YFSETQ. V was trimmed by 0 bases and J by 8 bases, leaving 15 bases between them. Here the CDR3 DNA reads TGCGCCAGCAGCTTGGAAAACTATGCGGTCGATGAGCAGTTCTTC. It is translated as CASSLENYAVDEQFF. Complete variable domain (other parts from reference TRBV5-1 and TRBJ2-1): KAGVTQTPRYLIKTRGQQVTLSCSPISGHRSVSWYQQTPGQGLQFLFEYFSETQRNKGNFPGRFSGRQFSNSRSEMNVSTLELGDSALYLCASSLENYAVDEQFFGPGTRLTVL.

Written as DNA, the CDR3 is TGTGCCAGCAGCGCTAACCGGGACTTAAACTCCTACGAGCAGTACTTC. It translates to CASSANRDLNSYEQYF. The rearrangement uses TRBV7-8 and TRBJ2-7, with D perhaps TRBD2 (6 bases). CDR1 is SGHVS and CDR2 is FQNEAQ in the germline V gene. Trimming stripped 5 bases from V and 0 bases from J, with 17 bases between. The CDR3 runs 16 residues.

The V call is TRBV7-8, the J call TRBJ2-1; 9 positions match TRBD1. This CDR3 has 16 amino acids. Germline loops: CDR1 SGHVS, CDR2 FQNEAQ. Germline trimming cut 5 bases from V and 8 bases from J; bases unmatched to any gene: 13. CDR3 DNA sequence: TGTGCCAGCAGCCCGGGACAGGGTCTTCCTGGGGATGAGCAGTTCTTC. Translated: CASSPGQGLPGDEQFF.

This chain joins TRBV28 and TRBJ2-3, with D possibly being TRBD1 (6 bases). The CDR3 consists of 15 residues. The V end was cut by 3 bases, the J end by 2 bases, with 12 bases between. Germline V gene data show CDR1 as MDHEN and CDR2 as SYDVKM. As DNA, the CDR3 is TGTGCCAGCAGTTTTTCAGGGGAGAACACAGATACGCAGTATTTT. It translates to CASSFSGENTDTQYF.

This clone was observed once. This chain connects TRBV6-6 to TRBJ2-7; 10 bases line up with TRBD1. CDR3 length: 12 amino acids. The germline CDR1 and CDR2 sequences are MNHNY and SVGAGI (reference sequence). Trimming at V came to 6 bases and at J to 5 bases, leaving 1 base not matched to a gene. The CDR3 sequence: CASRTGGNEQYF. CDR3 nucleotides: TGTGCCAGCAGGACAGGGGGCAACGAGCAGTACTTC.

The CDR3 sequence is CASSLYRGREETQYF. The CDR3 DNA is TGCGCCAGCAGCTTGTACAGGGGGCGCGAAGAGACCCAGTACTTC. The genes are TRBV5-1 and TRBJ2-5, with 9 bases matching TRBD1. V was clipped by 1 base and J by 3 bases; unmatched bases: 4. Germline-derived CDR1 and CDR2 are SGHRS and YFSETQ. The CDR3 extends over 15 amino acids.

The CDR3 spells CASSWGRETQYF. In nucleotides, the CDR3 is TGTGCCAGCAGTTGGGGTAGAGAGACCCAGTACTTC. The chain couples TRBV6-2 or TRBV6-3 to TRBJ2-5; D is uncertain. The CDR3 covers 12 residues. Germline V CDR1 and CDR2: MNHEY, SVGEGT. The V end lost 4 bases, the J end lost 4 bases, and 7 bases lay between the germline ends.

DNA of the CDR3: TGTGCCAGCAGCCAGACAGGGGTCGAAGAGACCCAGTACTTC. This translates into CASSQTGVEETQYF. The chain joins TRBV7-2 to TRBJ2-5; TRBD1 aligns across 8 bases. The germline V gene encodes CDR1 SGHTA and CDR2 FQGNSA. The CDR3 extends over 14 amino acids. J lost 3 bases, V lost 5 bases, and 5 bases had no gene match.

This rearrangement joins TRBV5-6 to TRBJ2-2, with D possibly being TRBD2 (6 bases). Per the germline V gene, CDR1 is SGHDT and CDR2 is YYEEEE. Deletions cut 0 bases from V and 2 bases from J, with 14 bases between. CDR3 length equals 17 residues. CDR3 in amino acids: CASSLGPPGTNTGELFF. In nucleotides, the CDR3 is TGTGCCAGCAGCTTGGGGCCCCCCGGGACTAACACCGGGGAGCTGTTTTTT.

The chain uses TRBV3-1 (or the pseudogene TRBV3-2) and TRBJ2-3, with 9 bases that match TRBD2. CDR3 size: 13 residues. The germline CDR1 and CDR2 sequences are LGHDT and YNNKEL (reference sequence). Trimming took 2 bases from V and 6 from J; bases not matched to a gene: 0. As DNA, the CDR3 is TGTGCCAGCAGCCAACTAGCGGGGGATACGCAGTATTTT. This gives the protein CASSQLAGDTQYF.

This clone was observed a single time. The V call is TRBV28, the J call TRBJ2-5; D unresolved. Germline loops: CDR1 MDHEN, CDR2 SYDVKM. There are 12 residues in the CDR3. Trimming shortened V by 1 base and J by 5 bases, and 5 bases separated the two germline ends. DNA for the CDR3: TGTGCCAGCAGTTTATTACGGGAGACCCAGTACTTC. This sequence encodes CASSLLRETQYF.

The genes are TRBV4-3 and TRBJ1-2; D might be TRBD1 (6 bases). Germline CDR1 LGHNA, CDR2 YSLEER. The V gene lost 2 bases and the J gene lost 7 bases, with 11 bases spanning the gap. The CDR3 extends over 13 amino acids. The CDR3 loop is CASSQLQGSGYTF. In DNA form, the CDR3 reads TGCGCCAGCAGCCAACTACAGGGAAGTGGCTACACCTTC.

The V gene is TRBV3-1 (or the pseudogene TRBV3-2), the J gene TRBJ2-7; 9 bases are shared with TRBD2. Germline V gene data show CDR1 as LGHDT and CDR2 as YNNKEL (reference sequence). There are 15 residues in the CDR3. The J segment lost 2 bases and the V segment lost 1 base, leaving 3 bases of the junction unmatched. As DNA, the CDR3 is TGTGCCAGCAGCCAAGGGATAGCGGGAGCCTACGAGCAGTACTTC. This encodes CASSQGIAGAYEQYF.

This chain links TRBV19 with TRBJ2-2; 7 nucleotides match TRBD2. Unmatched junction bases numbered 5, after V lost 3 bases and J lost 7 bases. CDR1 is LNHDA, CDR2 SQIVND, per germline (reference sequence). The CDR3 contains 14 residues. As DNA, the CDR3 is TGTGCCAGTAGTATTTCAACTAGCGACGGGGAGCTGTTTTTT. Its translation: CASSISTSDGELFF.

The V call is TRBV12-3 or TRBV12-4, the J call TRBJ1-3; D is uncertain. Trimming pared 8 bases from V and 4 bases from J, leaving 9 bases between. The CDR3 loop spans 12 amino acids. The DNA for the CDR3 is TGTGCCAGCGGCCTTGGGGGAAACACCATATATTTT. The encoded protein is CASGLGGNTIYF.